This T cell receptor (beta chain) is from a study of molecular identifiers for immune sequencing clone quantification. Whole-study findings and limits: A single cell's spiked Jurkat TCR RNA was reportedly detectable among one million naive cells.

MiXCR, run by TCRdb on the PCR reads, gives a single entry per CDR3 protein. The data hold over 85,000 distinct CDR3 sequences, with less than 35% observed a single time. Concerning this clonotype: Its antigen is still unknown.

After removal of 8 bases from V and 6 bases from J, the junction contained 10 bases not matched to a gene. The CDR3 spans 15 residues. V and J are TRBV5-3 and TRBJ1-5; TRBD1 agrees at 11 bases. TRBV5-3 is marked as an open reading frame, function uncertain. The sequenced sample was naive CD8+ T cells from blood, with Jurkat cell RNA spiked in. As to subset: FACS-sorted CD8+CD4-CCR7+CD45RA+ naive T cells. The clonotype was recovered from a human donor in good health. Some libraries in this study had Jurkat cell RNA spiked in. CDR3 protein: CASSKDRGQGQPQHF. CDR3 sequence (DNA): TGTGCCAGCAGCAAGGACAGGGGGCAAGGTCAGCCCCAGCATTTT.